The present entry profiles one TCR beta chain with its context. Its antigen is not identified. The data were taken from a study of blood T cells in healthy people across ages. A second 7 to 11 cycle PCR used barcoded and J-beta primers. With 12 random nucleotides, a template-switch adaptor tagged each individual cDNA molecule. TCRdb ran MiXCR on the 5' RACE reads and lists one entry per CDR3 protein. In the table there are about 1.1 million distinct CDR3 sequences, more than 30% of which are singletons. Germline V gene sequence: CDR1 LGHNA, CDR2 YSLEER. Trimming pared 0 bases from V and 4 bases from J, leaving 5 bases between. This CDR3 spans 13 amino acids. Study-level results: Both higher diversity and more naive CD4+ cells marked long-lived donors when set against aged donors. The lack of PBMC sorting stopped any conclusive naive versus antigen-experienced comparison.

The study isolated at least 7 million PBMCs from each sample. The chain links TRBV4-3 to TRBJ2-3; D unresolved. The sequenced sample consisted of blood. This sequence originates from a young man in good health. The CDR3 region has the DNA TGCGCCAGCAGCCAAGACTGGTCAGATACGCAGTATTTT. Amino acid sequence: CASSQDWSDTQYF.